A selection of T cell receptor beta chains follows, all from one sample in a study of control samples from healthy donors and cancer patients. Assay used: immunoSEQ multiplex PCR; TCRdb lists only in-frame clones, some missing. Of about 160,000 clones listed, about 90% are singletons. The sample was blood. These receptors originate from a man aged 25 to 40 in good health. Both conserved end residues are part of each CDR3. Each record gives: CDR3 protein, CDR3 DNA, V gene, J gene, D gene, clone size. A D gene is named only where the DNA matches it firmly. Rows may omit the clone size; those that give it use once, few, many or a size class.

CASSQGQGLYEKLFF	TGTGCCAGCAGTCAAGGACAGGGGTTGTACGAAAAACTGTTTTTT	TRBV28	TRBJ1-4	TRBD1	NA
CASCGGLAGGTSEQFF	TGCGCCAGCTGCGGGGGACTAGCGGGGGGCACAAGTGAGCAGTTCTTC	TRBV10-2	TRBJ2-1	TRBD2	NA
CASSLMMVRDTEAFF	TGTGCCAGCAGCTTAATGATGGTGAGAGACACTGAAGCTTTCTTT	TRBV7-3	TRBJ1-1	NA	NA
CASSESGTTDYNEQFF	TGTGCCAGCAGTGAATCGGGGACTACCGACTACAATGAGCAGTTCTTC	TRBV25-1	TRBJ2-1	TRBD2	NA
CASSPPTRPNQPQHF	TGTGCCAGCAGCCCTCCGACCAGACCCAATCAGCCCCAGCATTTT	TRBV7-8	TRBJ1-5	NA	NA
CASSPPEPYEQYF	TGTGCCAGCAGCCCACCGGAGCCCTACGAGCAGTACTTC	TRBV3-1/TRBV3-2	TRBJ2-7	NA	NA
CASRETGTGNTEAFF	TGTGCCAGCAGGGAAACCGGGACAGGGAACACTGAAGCTTTCTTT	TRBV25-1	TRBJ1-1	TRBD1	NA
CASSSTSVTYEQYF	TGTGCCAGCAGTTCAACTAGCGTGACCTACGAGCAGTACTTC	TRBV2	TRBJ2-7	TRBD2	once
CASSLDPGANEKLFF	TGTGCCAGCAGCTTAGATCCGGGAGCTAATGAAAAACTGTTTTTT	TRBV7-6	TRBJ1-4	NA	NA
CASSPTQGWNTGELFF	TGTGCCAGCAGTCCAACTCAGGGGTGGAACACCGGGGAGCTGTTTTTT	TRBV7-6	TRBJ2-2	NA	NA
CASSLTGAGNTIYF	TGTGCCAGCAGCTTGACAGGGGCTGGAAACACCATATATTTT	TRBV5-8	TRBJ1-3	TRBD1	NA
CASSPSPNTDTQYF	TGTGCCAGCAGCCCCTCACCAAACACAGATACGCAGTATTTT	TRBV7-2	TRBJ2-3	NA	few
CASSRQENNEQFF	TGTGCCAGCAGCCGACAGGAGAACAATGAGCAGTTCTTC	TRBV11-2	TRBJ2-1	NA	NA
CASSTGLPTGELFF	TGCGCCAGCAGCACGGGACTTCCCACCGGGGAGCTGTTTTTT	TRBV5-1	TRBJ2-2	NA	NA
CASSLEGVRGEQFF	TGTGCCAGCAGCCTCGAAGGGGTTAGGGGTGAGCAGTTCTTC	TRBV6-5	TRBJ2-1	NA	few
CASSLGTSGVQETQYF	TGTGCCAGCAGCTTGGGGACTAGCGGAGTTCAAGAGACCCAGTACTTC	TRBV5-4	TRBJ2-5	TRBD2	NA
CASSQNEGEPQHF	TGTGCCAGCAGCCAAAACGAGGGTGAGCCCCAGCATTTT	TRBV3-1/TRBV3-2	TRBJ1-5	NA	once
CASSTGLTGEETQYF	TGCGCCAGCAGTACGGGTTTAACAGGGGAAGAGACCCAGTACTTC	TRBV4-3	TRBJ2-5	TRBD1	NA
CASSRDLYEQYF	TGTGCCAGCAGTAGGGACCTCTACGAGCAGTACTTC	TRBV12-3/TRBV12-4	TRBJ2-7	NA	NA
CASSIEGDRGTNEQFF	TGTGCCAGCAGCATCGAGGGGGACAGGGGCACTAATGAGCAGTTCTTC	TRBV11-2	TRBJ2-1	TRBD1	few
CAISPNGNTEAFF	TGTGCCATCAGTCCAAATGGGAACACTGAAGCTTTCTTT	TRBV10-3	TRBJ1-1	NA	NA
CASSLPGLAGVWEQFF	TGTGCCAGCAGCCTACCGGGACTAGCGGGAGTCTGGGAGCAGTTCTTC	TRBV25-1	TRBJ2-1	TRBD2	NA
CATRPPGGNTDTQYF	TGTGCCACCAGGCCCCCAGGGGGAAACACAGATACGCAGTATTTT	TRBV15	TRBJ2-3	TRBD1	NA
CASSPDRERPLHF	TGTGCCAGCAGCCCCGACAGGGAAAGACCCCTCCACTTT	TRBV7-2	TRBJ1-6	TRBD1	NA
CASSPSSGGYQETQYF	TGTGCCAGCAGCCCCTCTAGCGGGGGGTACCAAGAGACCCAGTACTTC	TRBV7-8	TRBJ2-5	TRBD2	NA
CASSLARGTGSQPQHF	TGTGCCAGCAGCTTAGCTAGAGGAACCGGCAGTCAGCCCCAGCATTTT	TRBV7-2	TRBJ1-5	NA	NA
CASSDPLISRDTQYF	TGTGCCAGCAGCGACCCACTAATCAGTAGAGATACGCAGTATTTT	TRBV7-6	TRBJ2-3	NA	NA
CASSKEGGVSGANVLTF	TGTGCCAGCAGTAAGGAAGGAGGGGTCTCTGGGGCCAACGTCCTGACTTTC	TRBV2	TRBJ2-6	NA	NA
CASSQGLAGRDEQFF	TGTGCCAGCAGCCAGGGACTAGCGGGGCGGGATGAGCAGTTCTTC	TRBV3-1/TRBV3-2	TRBJ2-1	TRBD2	once
CASSLRGLNNEQFF	TGCGCCAGCAGCTTACGGGGACTTAACAATGAGCAGTTCTTC	TRBV5-1	TRBJ2-1	NA	NA
CASSFSRDSYGYTF	TGTGCCAGCAGTTTTTCCCGGGACAGCTATGGCTACACCTTC	TRBV6-6	TRBJ1-2	TRBD1	NA
CASSYSLRAVLGNTEAFF	TGTGCCAGCAGTTACTCCCTCCGGGCCGTCCTCGGGAACACTGAAGCTTTCTTT	TRBV6-2/TRBV6-3	TRBJ1-1	NA	NA
CASSPKQETQYF	TGTGCCAGCTCACCTAAACAAGAGACCCAGTACTTC	TRBV18	TRBJ2-5	NA	few
CASSLAAGTDTQYF	TGCGCCAGCAGCTTGGCTGCCGGCACAGATACGCAGTATTTT	TRBV5-1	TRBJ2-3	NA	once
CAISNPQGRGTETQYF	TGTGCCATCAGTAACCCTCAGGGCAGGGGGACGGAGACCCAGTACTTC	TRBV10-3	TRBJ2-5	TRBD1	NA
CASSTGGAGSTEAFF	TGTGCCAGCAGTACAGGGGGCGCTGGGAGCACTGAAGCTTTCTTT	TRBV27	TRBJ1-1	TRBD1	few
CASSFSGPYEQYF	TGTGCCAGCAGCTTTTCTGGGCCCTACGAGCAGTACTTC	TRBV11-2	TRBJ2-7	NA	NA
CASYYGLGPYEQYF	TGCGCCAGCTACTATGGACTAGGCCCTTACGAGCAGTACTTC	TRBV5-1	TRBJ2-7	TRBD2	NA
CASRTGTSKRTGYNEQFF	TGTGCCAGCAGGACCGGGACTAGTAAAAGGACAGGGTACAATGAGCAGTTCTTC	TRBV5-4	TRBJ2-1	NA	NA
CASSGVGNTIYF	TGTGCCAGCAGCGGAGTGGGAAACACCATATATTTT	TRBV6-5	TRBJ1-3	NA	NA
CASSHFIGQEAFF	TGTGCCAGCAGTCATTTTATTGGACAGGAAGCTTTCTTT	TRBV27	TRBJ1-1	NA	NA
CASSQVDSPVSEQYF	TGTGCCAGCAGCCAAGTCGACAGCCCCGTGAGCGAGCAGTACTTC	TRBV3-1/TRBV3-2	TRBJ2-7	NA	NA
CASRMAGGPQHF	TGTGCCAGCAGAATGGCGGGTGGGCCCCAGCATTTT	TRBV6-5	TRBJ1-5	NA	NA
CSVNRVDTEAFF	TGCAGCGTTAACAGGGTCGACACTGAAGCTTTCTTT	TRBV29-1	TRBJ1-1	NA	NA
CASSPNRGMNTGELFF	TGTGCCAGCAGCCCTAACAGGGGGATGAACACCGGGGAGCTGTTTTTT	TRBV7-3	TRBJ2-2	TRBD1	NA
CASSQERGKGTGELFF	TGTGCCAGCAGCCAAGAGAGAGGGAAGGGGACCGGGGAGCTGTTTTTT	TRBV3-1/TRBV3-2	TRBJ2-2	NA	once